The entry below describes one T cell receptor (beta chain). Trimming removed 5 bases from V and 0 bases from J, with 19 bases in between. The CDR3 totals 17 residues. Per germline, CDR1 LGHNA and CDR2 YNFKEQ. The entry originates in a study of blood T cell repertoires in COVID-19. Across the study: Samples of COVID-19 (acute and convalescent) were obtained from the United States, Italy and Spain.

Method: immunoSEQ multiplex PCR; TCRdb's copy keeps in-frame clones and lacks some. The sample includes around 100,000 clones, just under 80% of them seen just once. Sequencing was carried out using peripheral blood. The chain couples TRBV4-2 to TRBJ1-1, with a tentative D call TRBD1 (6 bases). The TCR originated in a man between 70 and 80 years old with active or convalescent COVID-19. Here the CDR3 reads CASSKGLRGGMNTEAFF. The CDR3 DNA reads as TGTGCCAGCAGCAAGGGTTTGAGGGGGGGCATGAACACTGAAGCTTTCTTT.